This TCR beta chain was obtained from a study of blood T cell repertoires in COVID-19. Study context: T cells, B-cell-depleted T cells, or PBMCs supplied cDNA or gDNA.

This clone was seen once. Germline V gene data show CDR1 as SGHRS and CDR2 as YFSETQ. The CDR3 has 14 amino acids. V lost 3 bases, J lost 5 bases, and 13 bases lay in between. One Seattle source followed patients from active infection through their disease course. As originally analysed: Estimates of nucleated cell counts were drawn from the amplification of reference gene primers. Method: immunoSEQ multiplex PCR; TCRdb's copy keeps in-frame clones and lacks some. The V and J calls and clone size are taken from that table; D and trimming were inferred from the DNA. The sample consists of fewer than 700,000 clones, 85% to 90% of them appearing once.

The specimen was peripheral blood. This chain connects TRBV5-1 to TRBJ2-3, with D perhaps TRBD1 (6 bases). The source is a woman aged 45-59 years with COVID-19, enrolled during active disease. DNA of the CDR3: TGCGCCAGCAGCTCACAGGGAGATAGAGATACGCAGTATTTT. Translating gives CASSSQGDRDTQYF.